Following are 21 T cell receptor beta chains from one sample sequenced in a study of circulating CD8 cells and anti-PD-1 response in melanoma. Using 15 ng of total RNA, TCR libraries were made with the QIAseq Immune Repertoire TCR panel. TCRdb re-called the reads through MiXCR, storing one row per CDR3 protein. There are some 500 distinct CDR3 sequences in the sample; 8% to 9.5% occur only once, and roughly 18% lies in the top ten. Sorting of live CD3+CD8+TCRalphabeta+ cells by PD-1 and/or TIGIT gave four subsets. The material sequenced was CD8+ T cells from PBMCs, taken at baseline or after one month of anti-PD-1 therapy (not recorded which). The receptors stem from a human donor with melanoma.

This clonotype is judged large. This chain uses TRBV14 with TRBJ2-7, with D perhaps being TRBD1 or TRBD2 (5 bases each). CDR3 size: 16 residues. CDR1 is SGHDN, CDR2 FVKESK, per germline. V lost 0 bases and J lost 7, with 19 bases in between. The CDR3 loop is CASSQDFGRDQWEQYF. The CDR3 coding sequence is TGTGCCAGCAGCCAAGATTTTGGCAGGGACCAGTGGGAGCAGTACTTC.

This clonotype is large in the sample. J is TRBJ2-1 and V is TRBV19, with D unresolved. The V and J ends lost 5 bases and 2 bases respectively, with 10 bases between them. Germline V gives CDR1 LNHDA, CDR2 SQIVND (reference sequence). This CDR3 has 14 residues. Written as DNA, the CDR3 is TGTGCCAGTAGTCCCCAGTATGCCTACAATGAGCAGTTCTTC. Translating it yields CASSPQYAYNEQFF.

By share, this clonotype ranks as large. The chain joins TRBV5-6 to TRBJ2-2; D might be TRBD1 or TRBD2, each matching 5 bases. This CDR3 spans 13 amino acids. Germline-derived CDR1 and CDR2 are SGHDT and YYEEEE. The V gene lost 4 bases and the J gene lost 6 bases, with 10 bases spanning the gap. The CDR3 spells CASSPRGPGELFF. DNA for the CDR3: TGTGCCAGCAGCCCAAGGGGACCCGGGGAGCTGTTTTTT.

This clonotype was picked up a small number of times. The rearrangement links TRBV19 to TRBJ2-6, with unresolved D. V was shortened by 1 base and J by 1 base, with 8 bases between the two germline ends. This CDR3 region has 16 residues. Germline assignment: CDR1 LNHDA and CDR2 SQIVND (reference sequence). The CDR3 protein is CASSIAARSGANVLTF. The DNA of the CDR3 is TGTGCCAGTAGTATAGCGGCCCGATCTGGGGCCAACGTCCTGACTTTC.

This clonotype ranks as large. J is TRBJ2-4 and V is TRBV6-5, with 9 bases identical to TRBD1. The CDR3 loop spans 17 amino acids. V shed 6 bases and J 1 base; nucleotides not matched to a gene: 10. Germline CDR1 is MNHEY and CDR2 is SVGAGI. The CDR3 is CASRGNRGRTAKNIQYF. The CDR3 region has the DNA TGTGCCAGCAGGGGCAACAGGGGGCGTACGGCCAAAAACATTCAGTACTTC.

This clonotype was detected a few times. The chain employs TRBV28 and TRBJ2-7; 7 bases align to TRBD2. In germline, CDR1 is MDHEN, CDR2 SYDVKM. V lost 5 bases and J lost 2; bases outside the gene matches: 6. The CDR3 consists of 14 residues. CDR3 in amino acids: CASSRRTSPYEQYF. In DNA, the CDR3 is TGTGCCAGCAGTCGAAGGACTAGTCCCTACGAGCAGTACTTC.

By its share, this clonotype is large. The chain joins TRBV27 to TRBJ2-7; D is unresolved. The germline V gene has CDR1 MNHEY and CDR2 SMNVEV (reference sequence). The CDR3 extends over 16 amino acids. V was pared by 4 bases and J by 2 bases, with 18 bases between. CDR3 in DNA: TGTGCCAGCAGTTCTCAGACTGTAGGCACCCCCTACGAGCAGTACTTC. This translates into CASSSQTVGTPYEQYF.

Relative to its sample, this clonotype is large. The chain has TRBV7-3 and TRBJ2-3; 13 bases align to TRBD2. The CDR3 covers 16 residues. Per germline, CDR1 SGHTA and CDR2 FQGTGA. V shed 4 bases, J shed 2 bases, and the junction held 3 bases outside the gene matches. CDR3 loop: CASSSGTSGVTDTQYF. CDR3 coding DNA: TGTGCCAGCAGCTCAGGGACTAGCGGGGTCACAGATACGCAGTATTTT.

This clonotype is medium-sized (0.01 to 0.1%) in the sample. Compared with germline, one end of the junction differs, possibly owing to a read error. The chain links TRBV2 to TRBJ1-2; D gene ambiguous. Germline-derived CDR1 and CDR2 are SNHLY and FYNNEI. The CDR3 extends over 14 amino acids. Here the CDR3 reads CASSEGKESYGYTF. In DNA, the CDR3 is TGTGCCAGCAGCGAAGGCAAAGAGTCCTATGGCTACACCTTC.

This clonotype is labeled large. The CDR3 DNA sequence: TGTGCCAGCAGCCTTTGGCCCCTTTCACCCGACCCCGGGGAGCTGTTTTTT. Its protein is CASSLWPLSPDPGELFF. The V and J genes are TRBV7-3 and TRBJ2-2, with D unclear. Between the trimmed V and J ends, which lost 5 bases and 6 bases, there was a span of 22 bases. From germline, CDR1 is SGHTA and CDR2 FQGTGA. The CDR3 is made up of 17 amino acids.

The chain recombines TRBV28 with TRBJ1-1; D possibly corresponds to TRBD1 (6 bases). Deletions cut 8 bases from V and 1 base from J, with 14 bases between. The germline gives CDR1 MDHEN, CDR2 SYDVKM. The CDR3 has 14 residues. The CDR3 here is CASRPRDTNTEAFF. DNA for the CDR3: TGTGCCAGCCGACCCCGGGACACGAACACTGAAGCTTTCTTT. The full variable domain, its missing parts supplied by reference TRBV28 and TRBJ1-1, is DVKVTQSSRYLVKRTGEKVFLECVQDMDHENMFWYRQDPGLGLRLIYFSYDVKMKEKGDIPEGYSVSREKKERFSLILESASTNQTSMYLCASRPRDTNTEAFFGQGTRLTVV.

This clonotype is large (0.1 to 1%) by share. This rearrangement joins TRBV20-1 to TRBJ2-7; 7 bases agree with TRBD1. Trimming took 1 base from V and 4 from J; bases not matched to a gene: 10. This CDR3 is built from 15 residues. The germline V gene has CDR1 DFQATT and CDR2 SNEGSKA (reference sequence). CDR3 protein: CSARVPGQIPYEQYF. The CDR3 DNA follows: TGCAGTGCTAGAGTCCCGGGACAGATTCCTTACGAGCAGTACTTC.

By share, this clonotype counts as medium-sized. CDR3 bases: TGTGCCAGCAGTTTCGGCGAGACAGGGGGCTGGGAAGAGACCCAGTACTTC. This encodes CASSFGETGGWEETQYF. The chain carries TRBV12-3 or TRBV12-4 and TRBJ2-5, with TRBD1 identical over 10 bases. V gave up 3 bases and J gave up 3 bases; unmatched junction bases: 10. The CDR3 is made up of 17 amino acids.

By frequency in the sample, this clonotype is medium-sized. V usage is TRBV29-1 and J usage is TRBJ2-7; D gene unclear. This CDR3 has 12 amino acids. CDR1 and CDR2 from the germline V gene are SQVTM and ANQGSEA. Trimming stripped 6 bases from V and 0 bases from J, with 9 bases between. DNA for the CDR3: TGCAGCGTCGCCCTAAGCTCCTACGAGCAGTACTTC. It specifies CSVALSSYEQYF.

This clonotype is deemed medium-sized. The J gene is TRBJ2-7, the V gene TRBV19; a weak D match, TRBD2 (5 bases). V gave up 3 bases and J gave up 0 bases, with 9 bases separating them. This CDR3 has 14 residues. CDR1 is LNHDA and CDR2 is SQIVND in the germline V gene (reference sequence). The CDR3 loop is CASSILASSYEQYF. The CDR3 region has the DNA TGTGCCAGTAGTATCCTAGCCAGCTCCTACGAGCAGTACTTC.

By sample share, this clonotype is large. The V gene is TRBV29-1, the J gene TRBJ1-2; D unresolved. Trimming stripped 1 base from V and 1 base from J, with 7 bases between. CDR1 SQVTM and CDR2 ANQGSEA come from the germline V gene. The CDR3 covers 13 residues. The CDR3 DNA reads TGCAGCGTTGAAGTCCAGGATAACTATGGCTACACCTTC. This translates into CSVEVQDNYGYTF.

This clonotype is medium-sized within its sample. This chain connects TRBV18 to TRBJ2-7; TRBD1 might be the D (5 bases). V was shortened by 1 base and J by 2 bases, with 6 bases between the two germline ends. The CDR3 runs 13 residues. In germline, CDR1 is KGHSH, CDR2 LQKENI. DNA of the CDR3: TGTGCCAGCTCACCACAGGGGCCCTACGAGCAGTACTTC. Residues: CASSPQGPYEQYF. Combining the CDR3 with reference TRBV18 and TRBJ2-7 gives the whole variable domain NAGVMQNPRHLVRRRGQEARLRCSPMKGHSHVYWYRQLPEEGLKFMVYLQKENIIDESGMPKERFSAEFPKEGPSILRIQQVVRGDSAAYFCASSPQGPYEQYFGPGTRLTVT.

In its sample, this clonotype is large. The chain is built from TRBV19 and TRBJ2-1, with D possibly matching TRBD1 (6 bases). The CDR3 spans 15 residues. Germline V CDR1 and CDR2: LNHDA, SQIVND (reference sequence). V gave up 1 base and J gave up 3 bases, with 10 bases separating them. Here the CDR3 reads CASSIGDTYYNEQFF. CDR3 in DNA: TGTGCCAGTAGTATAGGGGACACATACTACAATGAGCAGTTCTTC. Variable domain in full (rest from reference TRBV19 and TRBJ2-1): DGGITQSPKYLFRKEGQNVTLSCEQNLNHDAMYWYRQDPGQGLRLIYYSQIVNDFQKGDIAEGYSVSREKKESFPLTVTSAQKNPTAFYLCASSIGDTYYNEQFFGPGTRLTVL.

CDR3 DNA: TGTGCCAGCAGTTCTTTGACCGTTTCTGAGGAGCTGTTTTTT. Translation gives CASSSLTVSEELFF. The V and J genes are TRBV28 and TRBJ2-2; D gene uncertain. Between the trimmed V and J ends, which lost 4 bases and 10 bases, there was a span of 16 bases. CDR1 is MDHEN and CDR2 is SYDVKM in the germline V gene. The CDR3 covers 14 residues.

This clonotype is large. The chain employs TRBV28 and TRBJ1-5; 7 nucleotides line up with TRBD1. This CDR3 has 16 residues. V dropped 3 bases and J dropped 7; count of bases not matched to a gene: 12. Germline assignment: CDR1 MDHEN and CDR2 SYDVKM. CDR3 residues: CASSFLKTGWGQPQHF. The CDR3 DNA reads TGTGCCAGCAGTTTTCTCAAGACAGGGTGGGGACAGCCCCAGCATTTT.

This clonotype ranks as medium-sized. V is TRBV29-1 and J is TRBJ1-1; D is perhaps TRBD1 (5 bases). Per the germline V gene, CDR1 is SQVTM and CDR2 is ANQGSEA. V was clipped by 1 base and J by 2 bases, with 14 bases between them. The CDR3 has 15 residues. CDR3 amino acids: CSVEGGAGSNTEAFF. The DNA for the CDR3 is TGCAGCGTTGAAGGCGGGGCAGGGTCTAACACTGAAGCTTTCTTT.